These T cell receptor beta chains were read from a single sample in a study of T cell responses to AZD1222 COVID-19 vaccine. Here immunoSEQ multiplex PCR was the method, and the copy in TCRdb shows in-frame clones only, minus some. The table includes about 110,000 clones, around 85% detected once. The source was peripheral blood, collected on day 0 of AZD1222 vaccination. These receptors were collected from an adult in good health. Each CDR3 is given with its conserved first and last residue. Fields, in order: CDR3 protein, CDR3 DNA, J gene, V gene, D gene, clone size. D genes are given only for firm matches. The size entry is marked missing in some rows and otherwise reads once, few, many or a size class.

CDR3 protein: CSVGTGGMYEQYF; CDR3 DNA: TGCAGCGTTGGGACAGGGGGCATGTACGAGCAGTACTTC; J gene: TRBJ2-7; V gene: TRBV29-1; D gene: TRBD1; clone size: NA
CDR3 protein: CASSFKGVGASEQYF; CDR3 DNA: TGTGCCAGCAGCTTTAAAGGGGTAGGGGCCTCCGAGCAGTACTTC; J gene: TRBJ2-7; V gene: TRBV7-8; D gene: NA; clone size: NA
CDR3 protein: CSASAGTDQPQHF; CDR3 DNA: TGCAGTGCTAGTGCCGGGACCGATCAGCCCCAGCATTTT; J gene: TRBJ1-5; V gene: TRBV20-1; D gene: NA; clone size: NA
CDR3 protein: CASRSSGRVVNTEAFF; CDR3 DNA: TGTGCCAGCCGCTCTTCAGGCAGGGTGGTGAACACTGAAGCTTTCTTT; J gene: TRBJ1-1; V gene: TRBV28; D gene: NA; clone size: NA
CDR3 protein: CASSRGGAYEQYF; CDR3 DNA: TGTGCCAGCAGCCGGGGCGGGGCCTACGAGCAGTACTTC; J gene: TRBJ2-7; V gene: TRBV3-1/TRBV3-2; D gene: NA; clone size: NA
CDR3 protein: CASSLWGVGTEAFF; CDR3 DNA: TGTGCCAGCAGTTTATGGGGGGTAGGGACTGAAGCTTTCTTT; J gene: TRBJ1-1; V gene: TRBV27; D gene: NA; clone size: NA
CDR3 protein: CASSSTSDTGGTEAFF; CDR3 DNA: TGTGCCAGCAGCTCAACGTCGGACACCGGGGGGACTGAAGCTTTCTTT; J gene: TRBJ1-1; V gene: TRBV11-1; D gene: NA; clone size: NA
CDR3 protein: CASRRAGTGGDSGNTIYF; CDR3 DNA: TGTGCCAGCAGACGCGCCGGGACAGGGGGGGACTCTGGAAACACCATATATTTT; J gene: TRBJ1-3; V gene: TRBV5-5; D gene: TRBD1; clone size: once
CDR3 protein: CASTLLNTEAFF; CDR3 DNA: TGTGCCAGTACTCTACTGAACACTGAAGCTTTCTTT; J gene: TRBJ1-1; V gene: TRBV7-9; D gene: NA; clone size: NA
CDR3 protein: CASSLGWGGEETQYF; CDR3 DNA: TGCGCCAGCAGCTTGGGCTGGGGGGGCGAAGAGACCCAGTACTTC; J gene: TRBJ2-5; V gene: TRBV5-1; D gene: NA; clone size: NA
CDR3 protein: CASNNVGRTEAFF; CDR3 DNA: TGTGCCAGTAACAACGTCGGGCGCACTGAAGCTTTCTTT; J gene: TRBJ1-1; V gene: TRBV19; D gene: NA; clone size: once
CDR3 protein: CASSYAPSSRYGYTF; CDR3 DNA: TGTGCCAGCAGTTACGCGCCCAGCTCCCGATATGGCTACACCTTC; J gene: TRBJ1-2; V gene: TRBV6-5; D gene: NA; clone size: NA
CDR3 protein: CASIPAGAAHNEQFF; CDR3 DNA: TGTGCCAGCATCCCAGCCGGGGCAGCACACAATGAGCAGTTCTTC; J gene: TRBJ2-1; V gene: TRBV11-3; D gene: NA; clone size: NA
CDR3 protein: CASSLGDRGLGNEQFF; CDR3 DNA: TGTGCCAGCAGCTTAGGGGACAGGGGGCTCGGCAATGAGCAGTTCTTC; J gene: TRBJ2-1; V gene: TRBV7-8; D gene: TRBD1; clone size: NA
CDR3 protein: CASSVWGPPSSYEQYF; CDR3 DNA: TGTGCCAGCAGCGTCTGGGGGCCCCCGAGCTCCTACGAGCAGTACTTC; J gene: TRBJ2-7; V gene: TRBV5-8; D gene: NA; clone size: few
CDR3 protein: CASSNNAVDRARTEQFF; CDR3 DNA: TGTGCCAGCAGCAACAATGCAGTGGATAGGGCTAGAACCGAGCAGTTCTTC; J gene: TRBJ2-1; V gene: TRBV7-8; D gene: NA; clone size: NA
CDR3 protein: CASSQEVRTSISTETQYF; CDR3 DNA: TGTGCCAGCAGCCAAGAGGTCAGGACTAGCATTTCAACGGAGACCCAGTACTTC; J gene: TRBJ2-5; V gene: TRBV3-1/TRBV3-2; D gene: TRBD2; clone size: NA
CDR3 protein: CASSGRGGDYGYTF; CDR3 DNA: TGTGCCAGCAGTGGGCGGGGAGGGGACTATGGCTACACCTTC; J gene: TRBJ1-2; V gene: TRBV2; D gene: NA; clone size: NA
CDR3 protein: CASSQGRMVVYEQYF; CDR3 DNA: TGTGCCAGCAGTCAAGGACGGATGGTTGTCTACGAGCAGTACTTC; J gene: TRBJ2-7; V gene: TRBV6-1; D gene: NA; clone size: NA
CDR3 protein: CASSKGQRNVGYTF; CDR3 DNA: TGTGCCAGCAGCAAGGGACAGCGGAATGTGGGCTACACCTTC; J gene: TRBJ1-2; V gene: TRBV5-8; D gene: TRBD1; clone size: NA
CDR3 protein: CASSPGVQSSYEQYF; CDR3 DNA: TGTGCCAGCAGCCCCGGGGTCCAAAGCTCCTACGAGCAGTACTTC; J gene: TRBJ2-7; V gene: TRBV9; D gene: NA; clone size: few
CDR3 protein: CASSPGQGNYGYTF; CDR3 DNA: TGTGCCAGCAGCCCGGGACAGGGCAACTATGGCTACACCTTC; J gene: TRBJ1-2; V gene: TRBV7-2; D gene: TRBD1; clone size: NA
CDR3 protein: CATSGPRGLHTGELFF; CDR3 DNA: TGTGCCACCAGTGGTCCTAGGGGTTTACACACCGGGGAGCTGTTTTTT; J gene: TRBJ2-2; V gene: TRBV24-1; D gene: NA; clone size: NA
CDR3 protein: CASSAQLSGGRDTQYF; CDR3 DNA: TGTGCCAGTAGTGCACAACTTAGCGGGGGGCGAGATACGCAGTATTTT; J gene: TRBJ2-3; V gene: TRBV19; D gene: TRBD2; clone size: NA
CDR3 protein: CASGERAANTGELFF; CDR3 DNA: TGTGCCAGCGGGGAGCGGGCCGCGAACACCGGGGAGCTGTTTTTT; J gene: TRBJ2-2; V gene: TRBV6-5; D gene: NA; clone size: NA
CDR3 protein: CASSQDSGEDEKLFF; CDR3 DNA: TGCGCCAGCAGCCAAGATTCAGGGGAAGATGAAAAACTGTTTTTT; J gene: TRBJ1-4; V gene: TRBV4-3; D gene: NA; clone size: NA
CDR3 protein: CASRFYGEGGSEQYF; CDR3 DNA: TGTGCCAGCAGGTTCTATGGGGAAGGAGGTTCCGAGCAGTACTTC; J gene: TRBJ2-7; V gene: TRBV27; D gene: NA; clone size: once
CDR3 protein: CASSDMGEQYF; CDR3 DNA: TGTGCCAGCAGCGATATGGGCGAGCAGTACTTC; J gene: TRBJ2-7; V gene: TRBV13; D gene: NA; clone size: NA
CDR3 protein: CASSYPGPGGETQYF; CDR3 DNA: TGTGCCAGCAGTTACCCCGGACCCGGGGGAGAGACCCAGTACTTC; J gene: TRBJ2-5; V gene: TRBV6-5; D gene: NA; clone size: NA